The 28 T cell receptor beta chains presented below share a single source sample, sequenced in a study of monozygotic twins with inflammatory bowel disease. With the 5' RACE reads reprocessed, TCRdb shows one record per CDR3 protein and no DNA. The table for this sample gives about 160,000 distinct CDR3 sequences. Sequenced sample: blood. The receptors originated from a human donor with ulcerative colitis or Crohn's disease, or a healthy co-twin of an affected twin (not recorded which).

The V and J genes are TRBV18 and TRBJ1-6. The CDR3 contains 12 residues. CDR1 KGHSH and CDR2 LQKENI come from the germline V gene. The CDR3 sequence is CASSLEPVPLHF.

This chain joins TRBV11-1 and TRBJ2-2. Germline CDR1 and CDR2: SGHAT and FQDESV (reference sequence). CDR3 length: 17 amino acids. This CDR3 reads CASSLDPRSENTGELFF.

The rearrangement links TRBV24-1 to TRBJ2-1; TCRdb proposes TRBD2, but this gene call is untestable without DNA. Per the germline V gene, CDR1 is KGHDR and CDR2 is SFDVKD. The CDR3 has 19 amino acids. CDR3 in amino acids: CATSDSGTSGRARGDEQFF.

The rearrangement joins TRBV28 to TRBJ2-7; TCRdb's D call, TRBD1, is unchecked because there is no DNA. The germline gives CDR1 MDHEN, CDR2 SYDVKM. CDR3 length: 15 amino acids. The CDR3 here is CASNLGTGGSYEQYF.

The rearrangement joins TRBV19 to TRBJ2-1; there is no DNA to check the TCRdb D call of TRBD1. CDR1 and CDR2 from the germline V gene are LNHDA and SQIVND (reference sequence). The CDR3 spans 16 residues. CDR3 residues: CASRGVSPNSYNEQFF. The entire variable domain, with the rest obtained from reference TRBV19 and TRBJ2-1, is as follows: DGGITQSPKYLFRKEGQNVTLSCEQNLNHDAMYWYRQDPGQGLRLIYYSQIVNDFQKGDIAEGYSVSREKKESFPLTVTSAQKNPTAFYLCASRGVSPNSYNEQFFGPGTRLTVL.

The chain joins TRBV11-2 to TRBJ2-2; the D call from TCRdb, TRBD1, cannot be confirmed without DNA. The CDR3 has 17 amino acids. The V gene's germline CDR1 is SGHAT and CDR2 FQNNGV. The CDR3 loop is CASSLDLEAGQGGELFF.

The J gene is TRBJ2-6, the V gene TRBV20-1. This CDR3 has 16 residues. Germline-derived CDR1 and CDR2 are DFQATT and SNEGSKA (reference sequence). This CDR3 is CSASLRANSGANVLTF.

J is TRBJ2-2 and V is TRBV11-1; checking the TCRdb D call of TRBD2 is not possible without DNA. Germline V lookup: CDR1 SGHAT, CDR2 FQDESV (reference sequence). CDR3 length equals 16 residues. CDR3 sequence: CASSLERGPSTGELFF.

The chain is built from TRBV4-1 and TRBJ1-3. The CDR3 contains 14 residues. Germline lookup yields CDR1 MGHRA and CDR2 YSYEKL. The CDR3 loop reads CASSQVEDGNTIYF.

J is TRBJ2-3 and V is TRBV4-3; TCRdb's assignment of TRBD2 cannot be checked, as there is no DNA. This CDR3 region has 15 residues. Looked up from germline, CDR1 is LGHNA and CDR2 is YSLEER. The chain's CDR3 is CASSREGLGTDTQYF.

The V gene is TRBV10-3, the J gene TRBJ2-1; TCRdb picks TRBD1, but there is no DNA to check that call. The CDR3 length is 13 residues. Germline CDR1 ENHRY, CDR2 SYGVKD. The CDR3 sequence is CAIGTFTYNEQFF.

The rearrangement links TRBV11-1 to TRBJ2-1; TCRdb lists TRBD1, though no DNA is available to test this call. The CDR3 consists of 18 residues. Per the germline V gene, CDR1 is SGHAT and CDR2 is FQDESV (reference sequence). This CDR3 reads CASSLPRGRESSYNEQFF.

The rearrangement joins TRBV15 to TRBJ1-1; TCRdb's D gene call, TRBD1, goes unchecked for lack of DNA. The CDR3 totals 14 residues. CDR1 and CDR2 from the germline V gene are LNHNV and YYDKDF (reference sequence). CDR3 residues: CATSRDGGGPEAFF.

The CDR3 reads CASSTTSGGSYNEQFF. The chain couples TRBV6-1 to TRBJ2-1; lacking DNA, the TRBD2 call made by TCRdb goes unchecked. The length of the CDR3 is 16 residues. Germline CDR1 and CDR2: MNHNS and SASEGT.

The chain combines TRBV4-1 with TRBJ1-6; TCRdb outputs TRBD1, but without DNA this stays unchecked. In germline, CDR1 is MGHRA, CDR2 YSYEKL. This CDR3 spans 16 amino acids. The chain's CDR3 is CASRLGTGELNSPLHF.

This chain connects TRBV7-2 to TRBJ1-2. The CDR3 consists of 14 residues. CDR1 is SGHTA, CDR2 FQGNSA, per germline. The CDR3 region is CASSLELSNYGYTF.

The chain carries TRBV10-3 and TRBJ1-6; the TRBD1 assignment by TCRdb is unverifiable without DNA. The germline V gene encodes CDR1 ENHRY and CDR2 SYGVKD. The CDR3 is 15 residues long. The CDR3 reads CAISDYRGRDSPLHF.

The rearrangement links TRBV10-3 to TRBJ1-6; TCRdb proposes TRBD1, but this gene call is untestable without DNA. The CDR3 consists of 14 residues. The germline V gene has CDR1 ENHRY and CDR2 SYGVKD. CDR3: CAIAAGGENSPLHF.

The chain is built from TRBV12-3 or TRBV12-4 and TRBJ2-7. CDR3 length: 14 residues. CDR3 sequence reads: CASSPRADSYEQYF.

J is TRBJ2-3 and V is TRBV6-6; the TCRdb call, TRBD1, lacks DNA for checking. Germline values: CDR1 MNHNY, CDR2 SVGAGI (reference sequence). This CDR3 has 13 residues. This chain's CDR3 is CASSPAGTDTQYF.

The chain links TRBV4-3 to TRBJ2-7; the D call of TRBD1 rests on TCRdb alone, since no DNA is present to check it. This CDR3 region has 13 residues. Germline CDR1 is LGHNA and CDR2 is YSLEER. The CDR3 reads CASSQDYRGEQYF.

The CDR3 region is CASSLVPRDRSNYGYTF. The J gene is TRBJ1-2, the V gene TRBV7-9; there is no DNA to check the TCRdb D call of TRBD1. This CDR3 region has 17 residues. From germline, CDR1 is SEHNR and CDR2 FQNEAQ (reference sequence).

The chain uses TRBV5-1 and TRBJ2-1; absent DNA, TCRdb's TRBD1 call cannot be checked. Germline V gives CDR1 SGHRS, CDR2 YFSETQ. The CDR3 extends over 14 amino acids. The CDR3 is CASSLGATDNEQFF.

The chain combines TRBV6-2 or TRBV6-3 with TRBJ2-7; TCRdb names TRBD1, which stays unverified in the absence of DNA. This CDR3 is built from 15 residues. CDR1 MNHEY and CDR2 SVGEGT come from the germline V gene. CDR3 region: CASSPPGTGTYEQYF.

V gene TRBV7-3 combines with J gene TRBJ2-5; TCRdb reports TRBD1, a call that lacks DNA to check it against. CDR1 and CDR2 (germline): SGHTA, FQGTGA. The CDR3 has 13 amino acids. CDR3 region: CASSLNRAETQYF. Together with reference TRBV7-3 and TRBJ2-5, the CDR3 gives the full variable domain: GAGVSQTPSNKVTEKGKYVELRCDPISGHTALYWYRQSLGQGPEFLIYFQGTGAADDSGLPNDRFFAVRPEGSVSTLKIQRTERGDSAVYLCASSLNRAETQYFGPGTRLLVL.

This chain joins TRBV19 and TRBJ2-7; absent DNA, TCRdb's TRBD2 call cannot be checked. The CDR3 is 14 residues long. CDR1 and CDR2 from the germline V gene are LNHDA and SQIVND (reference sequence). CDR3 residues: CASSISGLAAEQYF.

The chain links TRBV29-1 to TRBJ2-1. The CDR3 runs 14 residues. Germline CDR1 and CDR2: SQVTM and ANQGSEA. CDR3 sequence reads: CSVVVGDSYNEQFF.

CDR3 amino acids: CASSLSRAAGHEQFF. V is TRBV7-9 and J is TRBJ2-1; TCRdb returns TRBD2, unconfirmable since there is no DNA. The CDR3 totals 15 residues. Germline V gives CDR1 SEHNR, CDR2 FQNEAQ (reference sequence).